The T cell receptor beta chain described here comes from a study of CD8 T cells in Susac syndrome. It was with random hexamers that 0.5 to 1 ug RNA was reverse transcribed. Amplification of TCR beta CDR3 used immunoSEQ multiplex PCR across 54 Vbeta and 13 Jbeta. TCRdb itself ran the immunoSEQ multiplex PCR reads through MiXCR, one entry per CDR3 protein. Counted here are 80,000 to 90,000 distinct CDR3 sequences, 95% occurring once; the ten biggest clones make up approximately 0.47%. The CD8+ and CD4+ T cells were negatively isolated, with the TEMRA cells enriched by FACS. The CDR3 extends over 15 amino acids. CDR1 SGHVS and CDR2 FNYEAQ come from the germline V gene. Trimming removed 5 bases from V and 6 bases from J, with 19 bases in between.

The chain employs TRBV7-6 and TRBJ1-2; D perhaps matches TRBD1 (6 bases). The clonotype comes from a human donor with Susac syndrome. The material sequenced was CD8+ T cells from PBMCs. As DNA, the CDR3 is TGTGCCAGCAGCCCATCCCCACAGGGCTTAAATGGCTACACCTTC. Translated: CASSPSPQGLNGYTF.